This T cell receptor (beta chain) is drawn from a study of technical replicates of blood from a few donors. The CDR3 is 14 residues long. V trimming: 7 bases; J trimming: 6 bases; junction bases outside the gene matches: 7. Germline lookup yields CDR1 SGHRS and CDR2 YFSETQ. Clones were sequenced by immunoSEQ multiplex PCR, and TCRdb holds only the in-frame ones, with some missing. The sample includes some 70,000 clones, less than 98% of them seen just once. This receptor was identified in a human donor in good health. The sample comprised T cells isolated from PBMCs. The chain recombines TRBV5-1 with TRBJ2-1; 10 nucleotides agree with TRBD2. The chain's CDR3 is CASSLAGVFNEQFF. DNA for the CDR3: TGCGCCAGCTCCCTAGCGGGAGTATTCAATGAGCAGTTCTTC.